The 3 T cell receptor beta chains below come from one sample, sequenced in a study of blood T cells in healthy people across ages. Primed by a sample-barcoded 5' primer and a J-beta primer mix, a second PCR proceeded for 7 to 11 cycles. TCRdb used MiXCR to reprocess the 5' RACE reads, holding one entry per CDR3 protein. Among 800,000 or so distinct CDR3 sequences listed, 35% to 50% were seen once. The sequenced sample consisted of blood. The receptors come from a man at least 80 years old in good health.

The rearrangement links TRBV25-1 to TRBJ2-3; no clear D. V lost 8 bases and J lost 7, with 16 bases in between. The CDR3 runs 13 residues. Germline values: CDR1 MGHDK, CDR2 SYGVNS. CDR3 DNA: TGTGCCAGCGCTAAAGGAACTCACCATACGCAGTATTTT. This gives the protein CASAKGTHHTQYF.

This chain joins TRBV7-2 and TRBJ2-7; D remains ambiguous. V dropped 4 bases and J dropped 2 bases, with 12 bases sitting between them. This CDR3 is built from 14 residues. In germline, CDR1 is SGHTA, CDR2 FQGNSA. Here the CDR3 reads CASSYSRSAYEQYF. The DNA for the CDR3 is TGTGCCAGCAGCTACAGTAGGTCGGCCTACGAGCAGTACTTC.

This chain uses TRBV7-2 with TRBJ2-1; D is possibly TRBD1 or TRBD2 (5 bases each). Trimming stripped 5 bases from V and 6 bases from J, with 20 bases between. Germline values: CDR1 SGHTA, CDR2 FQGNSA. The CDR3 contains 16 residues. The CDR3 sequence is CASSTRTRDTGNEQFF. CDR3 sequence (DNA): TGTGCCAGCAGCACAAGAACTAGAGATACAGGCAATGAGCAGTTCTTC.